This section outlines one T cell receptor beta chain sequence together with its context. The sample is drawn from a study of shared T cell receptors in the human thymus. The V and J ends lost 1 base and 6 bases respectively, with 16 bases between them. The CDR3 sequence is 15 residues long. Germline CDR1 and CDR2: SGHTA and FQGNSA. Profiling relied on immunoSEQ multiplex PCR, and the TCRdb table lists in-frame clones only, not all of them. This sample carries 500,000 to 550,000 clones, approximately 80% of them seen once, and the ten largest clones take roughly 0.013%. This same sample was also part of a study on human thymus T cells.

The rearrangement joins TRBV7-2 to TRBJ2-7, with D perhaps matching TRBD2 (5 bases). Specimen: thymocytes. This TCR came from a boy younger than two with a congenital heart defect. CDR3 sequence (DNA): TGTGCCAGCAGCTTAGACCGGAGGCCACCATCCGAGCAGTACTTC. Its translation: CASSLDRRPPSEQYF.